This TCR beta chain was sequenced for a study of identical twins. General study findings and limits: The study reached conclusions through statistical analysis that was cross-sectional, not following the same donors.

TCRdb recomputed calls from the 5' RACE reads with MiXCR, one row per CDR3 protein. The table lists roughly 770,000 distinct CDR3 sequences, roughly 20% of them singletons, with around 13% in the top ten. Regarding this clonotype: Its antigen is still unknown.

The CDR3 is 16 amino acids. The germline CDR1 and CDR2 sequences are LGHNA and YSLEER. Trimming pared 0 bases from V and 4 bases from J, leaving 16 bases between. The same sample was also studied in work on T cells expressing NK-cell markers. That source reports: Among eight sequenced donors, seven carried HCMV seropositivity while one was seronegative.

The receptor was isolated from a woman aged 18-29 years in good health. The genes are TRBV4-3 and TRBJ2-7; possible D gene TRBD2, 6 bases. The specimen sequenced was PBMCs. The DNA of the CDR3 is TGCGCCAGCAGCCAAGAATCTGGACTACGCCTTTACGAGCAGTACTTC. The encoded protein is CASSQESGLRLYEQYF.